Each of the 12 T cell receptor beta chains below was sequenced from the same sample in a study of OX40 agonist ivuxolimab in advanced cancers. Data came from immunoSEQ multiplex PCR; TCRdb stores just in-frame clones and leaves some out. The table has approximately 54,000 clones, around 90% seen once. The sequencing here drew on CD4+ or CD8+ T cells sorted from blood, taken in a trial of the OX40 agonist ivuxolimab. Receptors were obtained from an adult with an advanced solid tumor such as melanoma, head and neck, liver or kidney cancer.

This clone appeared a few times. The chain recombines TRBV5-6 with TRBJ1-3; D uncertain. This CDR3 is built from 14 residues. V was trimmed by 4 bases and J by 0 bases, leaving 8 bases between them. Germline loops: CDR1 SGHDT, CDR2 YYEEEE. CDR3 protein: CASSPWSSGNTIYF. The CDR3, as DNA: TGTGCCAGCAGCCCCTGGAGCTCTGGAAACACCATATATTTT.

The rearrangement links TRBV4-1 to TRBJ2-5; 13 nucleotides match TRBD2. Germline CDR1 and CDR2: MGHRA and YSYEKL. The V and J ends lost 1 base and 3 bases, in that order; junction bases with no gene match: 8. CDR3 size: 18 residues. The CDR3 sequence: CASSQGGTSGAIEETQYF. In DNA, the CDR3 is TGCGCCAGCAGCCAAGGGGGGACTAGCGGGGCCATTGAAGAGACCCAGTACTTC.

CDR3 sequence: CASSEGEGGVEETQYF. CDR3 nucleotide sequence: TGTGCCAGCAGTGAAGGAGAAGGGGGCGTTGAAGAGACCCAGTACTTC. This rearrangement joins TRBV6-1 to TRBJ2-5, with 7 nucleotides matching TRBD1. The V and J ends lost 1 base and 3 bases, in that order; junction bases with no gene match: 8. Germline V gives CDR1 MNHNS, CDR2 SASEGT. This CDR3 comprises 16 residues.

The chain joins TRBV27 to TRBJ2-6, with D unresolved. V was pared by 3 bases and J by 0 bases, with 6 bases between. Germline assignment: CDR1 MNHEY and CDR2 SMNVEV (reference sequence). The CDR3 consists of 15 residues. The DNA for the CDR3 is TGTGCCAGCAGTTTCGAACGCTCTGGGGCCAACGTCCTGACTTTC. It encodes CASSFERSGANVLTF.

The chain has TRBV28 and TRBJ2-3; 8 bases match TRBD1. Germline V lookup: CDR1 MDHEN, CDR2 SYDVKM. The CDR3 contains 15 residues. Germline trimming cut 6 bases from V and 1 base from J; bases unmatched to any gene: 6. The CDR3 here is CASREQGDGTDTQYF. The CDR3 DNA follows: TGTGCCAGCAGGGAACAGGGGGATGGCACAGATACGCAGTATTTT.

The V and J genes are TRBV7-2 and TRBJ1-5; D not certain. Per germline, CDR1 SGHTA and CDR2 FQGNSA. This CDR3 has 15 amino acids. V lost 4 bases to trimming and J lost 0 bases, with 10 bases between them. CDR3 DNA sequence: TGTGCCAGCAGCTCGGGCGATTATAGCAATCAGCCCCAGCATTTT. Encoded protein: CASSSGDYSNQPQHF.

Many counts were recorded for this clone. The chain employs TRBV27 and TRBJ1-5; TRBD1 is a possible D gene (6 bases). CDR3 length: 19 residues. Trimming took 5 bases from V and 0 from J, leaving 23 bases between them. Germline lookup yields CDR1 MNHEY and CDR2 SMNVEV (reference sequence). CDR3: CASSNGTNPPGHSNQPQHF. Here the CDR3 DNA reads TGTGCCAGCAGTAACGGGACAAATCCGCCAGGCCATAGCAATCAGCCCCAGCATTTT.

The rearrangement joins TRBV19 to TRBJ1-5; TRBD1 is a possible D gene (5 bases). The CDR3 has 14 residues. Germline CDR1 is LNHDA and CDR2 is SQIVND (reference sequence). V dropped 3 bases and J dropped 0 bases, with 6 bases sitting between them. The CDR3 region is CASSIRVSNQPQHF. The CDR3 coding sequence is TGTGCCAGTAGTATCAGGGTTAGCAATCAGCCCCAGCATTTT.

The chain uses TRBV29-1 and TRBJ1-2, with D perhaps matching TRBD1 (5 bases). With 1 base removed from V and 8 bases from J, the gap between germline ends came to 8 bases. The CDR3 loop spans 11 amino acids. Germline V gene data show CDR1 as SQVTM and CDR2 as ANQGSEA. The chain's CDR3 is CSVEGGRGYTF. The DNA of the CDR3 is TGCAGCGTTGAAGGGGGCAGGGGCTACACCTTC.

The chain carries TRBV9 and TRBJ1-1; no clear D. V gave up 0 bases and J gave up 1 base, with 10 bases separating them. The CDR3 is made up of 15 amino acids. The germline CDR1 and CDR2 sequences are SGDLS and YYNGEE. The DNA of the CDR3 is TGTGCCAGCAGCGTAGTTGGGGTTGGGAACACTGAAGCTTTCTTT. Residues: CASSVVGVGNTEAFF. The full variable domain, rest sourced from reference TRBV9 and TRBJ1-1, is DSGVTQTPKHLITATGQRVTLRCSPRSGDLSVYWYQQSLDQGLQFLIQYYNGEERAKGNILERFSAQQFPDLHSELNLSSLELGDSALYFCASSVVGVGNTEAFFGQGTRLTVV.

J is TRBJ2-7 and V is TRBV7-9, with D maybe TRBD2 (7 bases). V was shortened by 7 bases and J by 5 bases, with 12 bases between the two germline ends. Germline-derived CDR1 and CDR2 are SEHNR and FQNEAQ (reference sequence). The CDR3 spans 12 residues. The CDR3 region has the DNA TGTGCCAGCAACCCGGGGGGCCACGAGCAGTACTTC. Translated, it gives CASNPGGHEQYF.

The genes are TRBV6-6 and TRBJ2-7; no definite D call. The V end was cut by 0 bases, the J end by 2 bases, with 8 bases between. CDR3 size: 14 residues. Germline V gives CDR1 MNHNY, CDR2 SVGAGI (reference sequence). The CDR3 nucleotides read TGTGCCAGCAGTTACTCTGGTACAGCCTACGAGCAGTACTTC. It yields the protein CASSYSGTAYEQYF.